Below, 13 T cell receptor beta chains from the same sample are listed, as sequenced in a study of regulatory T cells in long-lasting Graves disease. Time point in this sample: newly diagnosed GD, antithyroid drugs for less than 3 months. Isolated PBMC RNA provided the starting material for the TCR library. Construction of TCR beta libraries relied on iRepertoire HTBI primers and on Arm-PCR targeting CDR3 regions. TCRdb analysed the multiplex PCR reads with MiXCR anew, one entry per CDR3 protein. The table has about 620,000 distinct CDR3 sequences, 15% to 20% seen once. The same data also contributed to another study, on T cells in Graves' hyperthyroidism and ophthalmopathy.

Sample: peripheral blood mononuclear cells (PBMCs), taken at new diagnosis, from a patient treated with antithyroid drugs. The receptors shown here come from a woman aged 25 to 39 with Graves disease.

This clonotype turned up a few times. The chain carries TRBV19 and TRBJ1-5, with D uncertain. The V gene's germline CDR1 is LNHDA and CDR2 SQIVND (reference sequence). This CDR3 is built from 10 residues. Between the trimmed V and J ends, which lost 7 bases and 5 bases, there was a span of 3 bases. This CDR3 reads CASIYQPQHF. The CDR3 DNA reads TGTGCCAGTATTTATCAGCCCCAGCATTTT.

This clonotype was counted a few times. CDR3 protein: CASSPDQSENYNEQFF. CDR3 in DNA: TGTGCCAGCAGCCCCGACCAAAGCGAAAACTACAATGAGCAGTTCTTC. This chain uses TRBV7-9 with TRBJ2-1; D call uncertain. The CDR3 has 16 residues. The V end lost 5 bases, the J end lost 3 bases, and 17 bases lay between the germline ends. Germline V gene data show CDR1 as SEHNR and CDR2 as FQNEAQ (reference sequence). Filled out from reference TRBV7-9 and TRBJ2-1, the complete variable domain reads DTGVSQNPRHKITKRGQNVTFRCDPISEHNRLYWYRQTLGQGPEFLTYFQNEAQLEKSRLLSDRFSAERPKGSFSTLEIQRTEQGDSAMYLCASSPDQSENYNEQFFGPGTRLTVL.

This clonotype was observed at least ten times. The rearrangement links TRBV28 to TRBJ1-2; D gene ambiguous. Germline CDR1 MDHEN, CDR2 SYDVKM. Trimming left V 5 bases short and J 3 bases short, with 4 bases between. The CDR3 sequence is 11 residues long. CDR3 bases: TGTGCCAGCAGTGGGGACTATGGCTACACCTTC. This translates into CASSGDYGYTF.

This clonotype was counted ten times or more. The V and J genes are TRBV2 and TRBJ2-7, with TRBD1 matching over 8 bases. With 6 bases clipped from V and 8 bases from J, the junction kept 15 bases outside the gene matches. Germline lookup yields CDR1 SNHLY and CDR2 FYNNEI. This CDR3 is 15 amino acids long. The CDR3 reads CASRQRGSGGGKQYF. DNA of the CDR3: TGTGCCAGCAGGCAAAGGGGGTCAGGGGGCGGCAAGCAGTACTTC.

This clonotype was seen repeatedly, ten times or more. The chain is built from TRBV3-1 and TRBJ1-2; D ambiguous. Trimming pared 0 bases from V and 7 bases from J, leaving 6 bases between. The CDR3 covers 12 residues. Germline CDR1 is LGHDT and CDR2 is YNNKEL (reference sequence). In DNA form, the CDR3 reads TGTGCCAGCAGCCAAGATACGGTTGGCTACACCTTC. This translates into CASSQDTVGYTF.

This clonotype was counted between two and nine times. The rearrangement joins TRBV20-1 to TRBJ2-5; D may be TRBD2 (5 bases). With 2 bases removed from V and 2 bases from J, the gap between germline ends came to 9 bases. The CDR3 runs 13 residues. Germline CDR1 DFQATT, CDR2 SNEGSKA (reference sequence). In DNA form, the CDR3 reads TGCAGTGCTAGAAACTGGGAGCAAGAGACCCAGTACTTC. Translating it yields CSARNWEQETQYF.

The chain recombines TRBV4-2 with TRBJ2-1, with TRBD2 matching 9 bases. Per germline, CDR1 LGHNA and CDR2 YNFKEQ. V trimming: 0 bases; J trimming: 4 bases; junction bases outside the gene matches: 4. This CDR3 has 16 amino acids. The CDR3 is CASSQDSGRSYNEQFF. As DNA, the CDR3 is TGTGCCAGCAGCCAAGATAGCGGGAGATCATACAATGAGCAGTTCTTC.

The chain recombines TRBV28 with TRBJ2-1; TRBD1 aligns across 9 bases. The V gene's germline CDR1 is MDHEN and CDR2 SYDVKM. With V trimmed by 3 bases and J by 5 bases, 8 bases remained unmatched. CDR3 length: 16 amino acids. CDR3 residues: CASSFPDRGAHNEQFF. Here the CDR3 DNA reads TGTGCCAGCAGTTTCCCCGACAGGGGGGCCCACAATGAGCAGTTCTTC.

This rearrangement joins TRBV14 to TRBJ2-3; D is unclear. The V gene's germline CDR1 is SGHDN and CDR2 FVKESK. The CDR3 covers 16 residues. Trimming took off 0 bases at V and 2 bases at J, with 12 bases between the two ends. Written as DNA, the CDR3 is TGTGCCAGCAGCCAAGATTACGTCAGCTACACAGATACGCAGTATTTT. Translating it yields CASSQDYVSYTDTQYF.

The chain carries TRBV19 and TRBJ1-4; 7 bases line up with TRBD1. There are 14 residues in the CDR3. Germline CDR1 LNHDA, CDR2 SQIVND (reference sequence). Trimming at V came to 8 bases and at J to 8 bases, leaving 11 bases not matched to a gene. CDR3: CASALGQGEEKLFF. DNA of the CDR3: TGTGCCAGTGCCCTCGGGCAGGGGGAGGAAAAACTGTTTTTT. The full variable domain, in which reference TRBV19 and TRBJ1-4 provide the parts outside the CDR3, is DGGITQSPKYLFRKEGQNVTLSCEQNLNHDAMYWYRQDPGQGLRLIYYSQIVNDFQKGDIAEGYSVSREKKESFPLTVTSAQKNPTAFYLCASALGQGEEKLFFGSGTQLSVL.

This sequence joins TRBV2 and TRBJ2-7, with TRBD1 matching 11 bases. The V gene end was trimmed by 7 bases and the J gene end by 6 bases; junction bases not matched to a gene: 14. This CDR3 has 16 residues. CDR1 and CDR2 (germline): SNHLY, FYNNEI. CDR3 sequence (DNA): TGTGCCAGCATCATCAACGAGGGACAGGGGGAACCCGAGCAGTACTTC. Translation gives CASIINEGQGEPEQYF.

This clonotype has at least ten counts. The genes are TRBV28 and TRBJ2-3; D is perhaps TRBD2 (5 bases). Germline assignment: CDR1 MDHEN and CDR2 SYDVKM. The CDR3 runs 15 residues. With 6 bases removed from V and 2 bases from J, the gap between germline ends came to 15 bases. DNA for the CDR3: TGTGCCAGCAGGACACTAGTTCTCAACACAGATACGCAGTATTTT. This gives the protein CASRTLVLNTDTQYF.

In nucleotides, the CDR3 is TGTGCCAGCAGCGAGGACAGGCAGAATTCACCCCTCCACTTT. Its protein product is CASSEDRQNSPLHF. The V call is TRBV9, the J call TRBJ1-6, with 7 bases fitting TRBD1. The germline V gene encodes CDR1 SGDLS and CDR2 YYNGEE. Trimming took 3 bases from V and 7 from J; bases not matched to a gene: 4. This CDR3 has 14 residues.